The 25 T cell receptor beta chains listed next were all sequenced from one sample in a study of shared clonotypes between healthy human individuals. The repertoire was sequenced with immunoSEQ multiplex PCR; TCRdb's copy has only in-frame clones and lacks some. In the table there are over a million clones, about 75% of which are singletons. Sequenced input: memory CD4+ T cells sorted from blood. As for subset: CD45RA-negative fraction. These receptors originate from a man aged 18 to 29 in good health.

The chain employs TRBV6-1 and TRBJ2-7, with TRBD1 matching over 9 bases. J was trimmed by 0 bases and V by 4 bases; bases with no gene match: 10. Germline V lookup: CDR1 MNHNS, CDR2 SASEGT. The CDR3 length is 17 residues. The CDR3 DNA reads TGTGCCAGCAGTGGACAGGGGGAAGCCCCAAGCTCCTACGAGCAGTACTTC. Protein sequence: CASSGQGEAPSSYEQYF.

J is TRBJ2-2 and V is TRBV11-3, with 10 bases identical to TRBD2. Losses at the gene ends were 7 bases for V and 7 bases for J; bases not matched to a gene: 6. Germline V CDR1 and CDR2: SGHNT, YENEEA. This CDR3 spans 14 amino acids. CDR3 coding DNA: TGTGCCAGCACCAGCGGGAGGGGAAGCGGGGAGCTGTTTTTT. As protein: CASTSGRGSGELFF.

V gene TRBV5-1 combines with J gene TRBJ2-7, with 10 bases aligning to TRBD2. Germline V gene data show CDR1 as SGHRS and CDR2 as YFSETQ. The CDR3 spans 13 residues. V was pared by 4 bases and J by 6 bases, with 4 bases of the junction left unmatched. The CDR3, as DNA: TGCGCCAGCAGCACCCTAGCGGGAGTCGAGCAGTACTTC. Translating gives CASSTLAGVEQYF. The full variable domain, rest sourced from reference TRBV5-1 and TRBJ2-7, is KAGVTQTPRYLIKTRGQQVTLSCSPISGHRSVSWYQQTPGQGLQFLFEYFSETQRNKGNFPGRFSGRQFSNSRSEMNVSTLELGDSALYLCASSTLAGVEQYFGPGTRLTVT.

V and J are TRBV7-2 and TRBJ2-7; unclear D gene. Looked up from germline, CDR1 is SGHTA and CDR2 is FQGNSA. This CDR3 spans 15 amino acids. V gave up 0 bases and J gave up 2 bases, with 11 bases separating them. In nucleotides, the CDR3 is TGTGCCAGCAGCTTAGCGCTGGGTTCCCCCTACGAGCAGTACTTC. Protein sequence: CASSLALGSPYEQYF.

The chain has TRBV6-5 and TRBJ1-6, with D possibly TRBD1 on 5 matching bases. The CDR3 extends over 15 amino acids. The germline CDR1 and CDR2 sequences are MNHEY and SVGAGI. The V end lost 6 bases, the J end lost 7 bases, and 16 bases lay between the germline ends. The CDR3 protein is CASRLAGGWNSPLHF. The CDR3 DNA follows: TGTGCCAGCAGACTCGCGGGGGGATGGAATTCACCCCTCCACTTT.

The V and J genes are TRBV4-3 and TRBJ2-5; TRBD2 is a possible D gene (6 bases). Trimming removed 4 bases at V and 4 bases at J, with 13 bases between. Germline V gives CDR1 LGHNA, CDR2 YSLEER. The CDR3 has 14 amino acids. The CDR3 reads CASSPGGTGETQYF. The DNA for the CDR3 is TGCGCCAGCAGCCCTGGGGGGACGGGAGAGACCCAGTACTTC.

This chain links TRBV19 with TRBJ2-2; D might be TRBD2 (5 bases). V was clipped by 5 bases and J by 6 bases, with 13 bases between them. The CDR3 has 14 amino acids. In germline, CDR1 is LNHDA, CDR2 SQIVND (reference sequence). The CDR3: CASSWQVRAGELFF. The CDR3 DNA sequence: TGTGCCAGTAGTTGGCAAGTGAGGGCCGGGGAGCTGTTTTTT.

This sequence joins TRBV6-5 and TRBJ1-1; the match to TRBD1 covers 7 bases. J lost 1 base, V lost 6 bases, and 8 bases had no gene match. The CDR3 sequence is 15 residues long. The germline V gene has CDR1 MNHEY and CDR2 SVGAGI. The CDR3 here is CASRPTGTANTEAFF. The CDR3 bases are TGTGCCAGCAGGCCGACCGGGACAGCGAACACTGAAGCTTTCTTT.

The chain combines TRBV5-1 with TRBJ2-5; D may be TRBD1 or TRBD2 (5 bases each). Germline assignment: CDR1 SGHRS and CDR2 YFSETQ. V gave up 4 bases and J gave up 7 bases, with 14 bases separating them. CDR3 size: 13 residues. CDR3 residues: CASSDGDRRTQYF. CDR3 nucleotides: TGCGCCAGCAGCGACGGGGACCGTCGGACCCAGTACTTC.

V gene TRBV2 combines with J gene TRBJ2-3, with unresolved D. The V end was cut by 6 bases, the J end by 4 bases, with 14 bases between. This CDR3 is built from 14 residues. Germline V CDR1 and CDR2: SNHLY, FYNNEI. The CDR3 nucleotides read TGTGCCAGCAGGGCCTTCATAATAGCAGATACGCAGTATTTT. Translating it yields CASRAFIIADTQYF.

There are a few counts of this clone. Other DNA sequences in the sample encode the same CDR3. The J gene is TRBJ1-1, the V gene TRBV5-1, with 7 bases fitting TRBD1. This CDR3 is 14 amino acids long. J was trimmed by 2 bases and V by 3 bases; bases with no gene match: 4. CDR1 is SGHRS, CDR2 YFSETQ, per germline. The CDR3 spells CASSSGTANTEAFF. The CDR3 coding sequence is TGCGCCAGCAGCTCCGGGACAGCAAACACTGAAGCTTTCTTT. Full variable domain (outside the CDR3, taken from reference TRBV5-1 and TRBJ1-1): KAGVTQTPRYLIKTRGQQVTLSCSPISGHRSVSWYQQTPGQGLQFLFEYFSETQRNKGNFPGRFSGRQFSNSRSEMNVSTLELGDSALYLCASSSGTANTEAFFGQGTRLTVV.

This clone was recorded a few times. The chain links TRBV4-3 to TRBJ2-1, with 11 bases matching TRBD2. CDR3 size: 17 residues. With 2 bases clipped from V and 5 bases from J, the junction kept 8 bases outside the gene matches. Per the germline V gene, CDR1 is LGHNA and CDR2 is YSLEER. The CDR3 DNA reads TGCGCCAGCAGCCAACCAACCGGGACTAGCGGCAACAATGAGCAGTTCTTC. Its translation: CASSQPTGTSGNNEQFF.

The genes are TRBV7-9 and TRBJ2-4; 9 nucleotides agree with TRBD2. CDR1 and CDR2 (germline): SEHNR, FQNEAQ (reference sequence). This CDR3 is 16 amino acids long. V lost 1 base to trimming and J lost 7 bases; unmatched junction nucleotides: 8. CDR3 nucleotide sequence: TGTGCCAGCAGCTTAGGTGGAAGCGGGGGGCAGAACATTCAGTACTTC. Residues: CASSLGGSGGQNIQYF. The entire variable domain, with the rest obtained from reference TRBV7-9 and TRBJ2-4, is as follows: DTGVSQNPRHKITKRGQNVTFRCDPISEHNRLYWYRQTLGQGPEFLTYFQNEAQLEKSRLLSDRFSAERPKGSFSTLEIQRTEQGDSAMYLCASSLGGSGGQNIQYFGAGTRLSVL.

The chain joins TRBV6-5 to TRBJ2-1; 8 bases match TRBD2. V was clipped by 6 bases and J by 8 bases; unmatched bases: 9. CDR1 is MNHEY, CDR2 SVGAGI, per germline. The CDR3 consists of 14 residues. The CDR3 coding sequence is TGTGCCAGCAGCCCCTTCAGCGGGAGTGATGAGCAGTTCTTC. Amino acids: CASSPFSGSDEQFF.

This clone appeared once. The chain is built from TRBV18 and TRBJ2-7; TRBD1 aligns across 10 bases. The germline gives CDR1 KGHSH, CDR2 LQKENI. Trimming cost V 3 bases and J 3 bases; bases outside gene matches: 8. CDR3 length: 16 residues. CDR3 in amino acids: CASSPTTGGAGYEQYF. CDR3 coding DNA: TGTGCCAGCTCACCTACGACAGGGGGCGCGGGCTACGAGCAGTACTTC. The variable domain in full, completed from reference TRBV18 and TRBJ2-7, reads NAGVMQNPRHLVRRRGQEARLRCSPMKGHSHVYWYRQLPEEGLKFMVYLQKENIIDESGMPKERFSAEFPKEGPSILRIQQVVRGDSAAYFCASSPTTGGAGYEQYFGPGTRLTVT.

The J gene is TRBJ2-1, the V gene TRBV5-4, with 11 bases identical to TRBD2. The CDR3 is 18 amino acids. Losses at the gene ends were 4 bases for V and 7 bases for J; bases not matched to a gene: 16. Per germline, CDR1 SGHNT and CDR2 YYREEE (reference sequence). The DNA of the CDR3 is TGTGCCAGCAGCCTGAGAACTAGCGGGAGTATTGTTGGGAATGAGCAGTTCTTC. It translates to CASSLRTSGSIVGNEQFF.

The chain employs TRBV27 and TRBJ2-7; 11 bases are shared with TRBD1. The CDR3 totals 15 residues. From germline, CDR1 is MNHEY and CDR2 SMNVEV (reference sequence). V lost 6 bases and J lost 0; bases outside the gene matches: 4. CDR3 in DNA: TGTGCCAGCAGCCGGGGACAGGGGGGCTCCTACGAGCAGTACTTC. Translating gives CASSRGQGGSYEQYF.

Here the CDR3 DNA reads TGTGCCAGCAGGAGGACCGCACTCGTCCAAGAGACCCAGTACTTC. Amino acid sequence: CASRRTALVQETQYF. This chain uses TRBV6-1 with TRBJ2-5, with D unclear. V lost 6 bases to trimming and J lost 1 base, with 15 bases between them. The CDR3 covers 15 residues. Per the germline V gene, CDR1 is MNHNS and CDR2 is SASEGT.

The CDR3 DNA reads TGTGCCAGCATCGGCAGCGGGCACCAAGAGACCCAGTACTTC. This codes for CASIGSGHQETQYF. The genes are TRBV6-1 and TRBJ2-5; the D gene is possibly TRBD2 (6 bases). V dropped 7 bases and J dropped 0 bases, with 12 bases sitting between them. CDR3 length equals 14 residues. The germline V gene has CDR1 MNHNS and CDR2 SASEGT.

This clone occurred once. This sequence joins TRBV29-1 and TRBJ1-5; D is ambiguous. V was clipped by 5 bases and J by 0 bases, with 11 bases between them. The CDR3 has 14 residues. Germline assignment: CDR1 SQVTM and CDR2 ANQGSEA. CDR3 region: CSVRDGYSNQPQHF. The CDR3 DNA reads TGCAGCGTTCGCGACGGGTATAGCAATCAGCCCCAGCATTTT.

The CDR3 region is CASSFGGVSTDTQYF. The CDR3 DNA reads TGTGCCAGCAGTTTTGGGGGGGTGAGCACAGATACGCAGTATTTT. The chain couples TRBV28 to TRBJ2-3, with 7 bases matching TRBD2. After removal of 3 bases from V and 0 bases from J, the junction contained 3 bases not matched to a gene. From germline, CDR1 is MDHEN and CDR2 SYDVKM. This CDR3 is built from 15 residues.

CDR3 amino acids: CASSYQDGPSGNTIYF. The CDR3 DNA reads as TGTGCCAGCAGCTACCAGGACGGTCCCTCTGGAAACACCATATATTTT. This chain uses TRBV6-5 with TRBJ1-3; D is unresolved. This CDR3 has 16 amino acids. Germline V gene lookup returns CDR1 MNHEY and CDR2 SVGAGI. Trimming removed 6 bases at V and 0 bases at J, with 15 bases between.

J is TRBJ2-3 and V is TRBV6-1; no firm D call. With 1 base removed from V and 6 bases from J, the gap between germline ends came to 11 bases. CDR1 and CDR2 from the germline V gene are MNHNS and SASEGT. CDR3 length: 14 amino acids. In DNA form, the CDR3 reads TGTGCCAGCAGTGAAGGGACGAAGGGTGATACGCAGTATTTT. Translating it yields CASSEGTKGDTQYF.

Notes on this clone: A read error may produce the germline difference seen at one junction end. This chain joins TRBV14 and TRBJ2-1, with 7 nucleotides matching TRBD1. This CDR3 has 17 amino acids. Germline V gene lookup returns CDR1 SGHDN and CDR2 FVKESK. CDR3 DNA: TGTACCAGCAGCACGGGGACAGCGAGCAGCTCCTACAATGAGCAGTTCTTC. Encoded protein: CTSSTGTASSSYNEQFF.

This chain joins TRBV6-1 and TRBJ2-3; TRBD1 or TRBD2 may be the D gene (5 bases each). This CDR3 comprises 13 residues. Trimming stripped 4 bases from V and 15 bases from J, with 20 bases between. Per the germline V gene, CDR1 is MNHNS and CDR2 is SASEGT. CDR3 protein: CASSVPGAGYEYF. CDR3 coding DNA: TGTGCCAGCAGTGTTCCCGGGGCAGGGTACGAATATTTT.